These 16 T cell receptor beta chains originate from one sample sequenced in a study of T-cell reconstitution after alpha-beta-depleted transplantation in children. As it was prepared, the TCRbeta library received unique molecular identifiers. MiXCR was run by TCRdb on the PCR reads, yielding one entry per CDR3 protein. The sample lists about 300,000 distinct CDR3 sequences; 10% were seen once. The input for sequencing was PBMCs, taken before TCRalphabeta/CD19-depleted stem cell transplant. These receptors came from a boy under two years old with acute myeloid leukemia, due to receive a stem cell transplant.

This clonotype occurred a few times. This sequence joins TRBV9 and TRBJ2-3; D may be TRBD1 (6 bases). Trimming pared 2 bases from V and 6 bases from J, leaving 10 bases between. CDR3 length equals 13 residues. The germline V gene has CDR1 SGDLS and CDR2 YYNGEE. The CDR3 region is CASSVMGHDTQYF. In nucleotides, the CDR3 is TGTGCCAGCAGCGTTATGGGACACGATACGCAGTATTTT.

The V call is TRBV5-6, the J call TRBJ1-1; 7 nucleotides agree with TRBD1. V lost 6 bases to trimming and J lost 2 bases; unmatched junction nucleotides: 7. The CDR3 runs to 14 residues. The germline V gene has CDR1 SGHDT and CDR2 YYEEEE. CDR3 in DNA: TGTGCCAGCACCCTGGACAGGATCAACACTGAAGCTTTCTTT. Amino acid sequence: CASTLDRINTEAFF. Complete variable domain (other parts from reference TRBV5-6 and TRBJ1-1): DAGVTQSPTHLIKTRGQQVTLRCSPKSGHDTVSWYQQALGQGPQFIFQYYEEEERQRGNFPDRFSGHQFPNYSSELNVNALLLGDSALYLCASTLDRINTEAFFGQGTRLTVV.

Ten or more counts support this clonotype. The chain carries TRBV5-1 and TRBJ2-5; the match to TRBD1 covers 7 bases. The CDR3 consists of 15 residues. CDR1 and CDR2 (germline): SGHRS, YFSETQ. Trimming at V came to 2 bases and at J to 2 bases, leaving 6 bases not matched to a gene. The CDR3 loop reads CASSFGRGIQETQYF. The CDR3 nucleotides read TGCGCCAGCAGCTTTGGCAGGGGGATTCAAGAGACCCAGTACTTC.

This clonotype was counted once. A much larger clone is a single base away; this may be a read error. J is TRBJ2-3 and V is TRBV7-3, with TRBD2 as a possible D gene (6 bases). The CDR3 has 16 residues. With 0 bases removed from V and 6 bases from J, the gap between germline ends came to 16 bases. The germline V gene encodes CDR1 SGHTA and CDR2 FQGTGA. The DNA of the CDR3 is TGTGCCAGCAGCTTAACGACCGCCGGGGACTCGGATACGCAGTATTTT. Its protein is CASSLTTAGDSDTQYF. Variable domain in full (rest from reference TRBV7-3 and TRBJ2-3): GAGVSQTPSNKVTEKGKYVELRCDPISGHTALYWYRQSLGQGPEFLIYFQGTGAADDSGLPNDRFFAVRPEGSVSTLKIQRTERGDSAVYLCASSLTTAGDSDTQYFGPGTRLTVL.

This clonotype was recorded many times. J is TRBJ2-1 and V is TRBV7-2; TRBD2 matches at 7 bases. Trimming removed 7 bases from V and 4 bases from J; junction bases left unmatched: 7. Germline loops: CDR1 SGHTA, CDR2 FQGNSA. The CDR3 consists of 14 residues. The CDR3 nucleotides read TGTGCCAGCACTCCGGCGGGGGTTTACAATGAGCAGTTCTTC. It codes for CASTPAGVYNEQFF.

This clonotype appeared many times. The genes are TRBV5-1 and TRBJ2-7; no clear D. The CDR3 contains 11 residues. The germline CDR1 and CDR2 sequences are SGHRS and YFSETQ. Trimming shortened V by 0 bases and J by 6 bases, and 4 bases separated the two germline ends. This CDR3 is CASSLGAEQYF. In DNA form, the CDR3 reads TGCGCCAGCAGCTTGGGGGCCGAGCAGTACTTC.

This clonotype was picked up many times. V gene TRBV12-3 or TRBV12-4 combines with J gene TRBJ2-1; unclear D gene. V was clipped by 2 bases and J by 8 bases, with 13 bases between them. The CDR3 contains 14 residues. CDR3 residues: CASSLIGPRDEQFF. CDR3 bases: TGTGCCAGCAGTTTAATAGGCCCCAGAGATGAGCAGTTCTTC.

This clonotype was counted ten times or more. This chain links TRBV29-1 with TRBJ1-4; D is ambiguous. From germline, CDR1 is SQVTM and CDR2 ANQGSEA. The CDR3 sequence is 13 residues long. Trimming pared 2 bases from V and 7 bases from J, leaving 11 bases between. The CDR3 DNA reads TGCAGCGTTGAAAGTCCCTTTAGTGAAAAACTGTTTTTT. Translating gives CSVESPFSEKLFF.

This clonotype was counted at least ten times. The V and J genes are TRBV4-3 and TRBJ2-3; TRBD1 matches 8 bases. CDR1 and CDR2 from the germline V gene are LGHNA and YSLEER. The CDR3 loop spans 15 amino acids. V gave up 4 bases and J gave up 3 bases; unmatched junction bases: 6. The CDR3 spells CASSLDRDGTDTQYF. The CDR3, as DNA: TGCGCCAGCAGCCTGGACAGGGATGGAACAGATACGCAGTATTTT.

On this clonotype itself: This may arise from a read error, as a much more abundant clone is one base away. The chain has TRBV6-6 and TRBJ1-2; D remains unclear. The CDR3 consists of 13 residues. Germline-derived CDR1 and CDR2 are MNHNY and SVGAGI (reference sequence). CDR3 in DNA: TGTGCCAGGAGTTATGCAGTTAACTATGGCTACACCTTC. This codes for CARSYAVNYGYTF.

This clonotype has ten or more counts. The rearrangement links TRBV6-5 to TRBJ1-2, with 8 bases identical to TRBD1. After removal of 3 bases from V and 2 bases from J, the junction contained 8 bases not matched to a gene. The CDR3 covers 16 residues. Looked up from germline, CDR1 is MNHEY and CDR2 is SVGAGI. CDR3 loop: CASSYGTGGPNYGYTF. Written as DNA, the CDR3 is TGTGCCAGCAGTTATGGTACAGGGGGGCCCAACTATGGCTACACCTTC.

This clonotype was seen many times. The rearrangement joins TRBV5-4 to TRBJ1-2, with D hard to call. The V end lost 4 bases, the J end lost 2 bases, and 9 bases lay between the germline ends. CDR1 SGHNT and CDR2 YYREEE come from the germline V gene (reference sequence). The CDR3 totals 13 residues. Here the CDR3 DNA reads TGTGCCAGCAGCAAACCGGGGAACTATGGCTACACCTTC. Its protein is CASSKPGNYGYTF.

At least ten counts were recorded for this clonotype. The chain couples TRBV6-1 to TRBJ2-3; D not certain. Germline V lookup: CDR1 MNHNS, CDR2 SASEGT. Deletions cut 6 bases from V and 6 bases from J, with 13 bases between. CDR3 length equals 13 residues. Here the CDR3 reads CASRRTLGDTQYF. CDR3 in DNA: TGTGCCAGCAGAAGGACCCTGGGGGATACGCAGTATTTT.

The chain joins TRBV4-2 to TRBJ2-7; weak D call: TRBD1 (6 bases). V was trimmed by 3 bases and J by 2 bases, leaving 14 bases between them. This CDR3 region has 15 residues. CDR1 and CDR2 from the germline V gene are LGHNA and YNFKEQ. The CDR3 loop reads CASSHGRQEAYEQYF. The CDR3 coding sequence is TGTGCCAGCAGCCATGGGAGACAGGAGGCCTACGAGCAGTACTTC.

This clonotype was recorded at least ten times. The J gene is TRBJ1-5, the V gene TRBV5-6; D is ambiguous. CDR3 length: 14 residues. V lost 1 base and J lost 9, with 14 bases in between. The germline V gene encodes CDR1 SGHDT and CDR2 YYEEEE. Here the CDR3 DNA reads TGTGCCAGCAGCTTGCCTGGGGAAATCAGGCCCCAGCATTTT. Translated: CASSLPGEIRPQHF.

Of note for this clonotype: A much larger clone lies one base from this, so it may be a read error. The genes are TRBV27 and TRBJ2-5, with 13 nucleotides matching TRBD2. V shed 3 bases, J shed 1 base, and the junction held 5 bases outside the gene matches. This CDR3 has 17 residues. From germline, CDR1 is MNHEY and CDR2 SMNVEV (reference sequence). The CDR3, as DNA: TGTGCCAGCAGTTTTGGGACTAGCGGGGAGCCCCAAGAGACCCAGTACTTC. Translating gives CASSFGTSGEPQETQYF.